These 9 T cell receptor beta chains came from one sample sequenced in a study of blood T cell repertoires in COVID-19. The table came from immunoSEQ multiplex PCR; TCRdb's copy has only in-frame clones and leaves some out. Of tens of thousands of clones in the sample, about 80% were seen once. The sequenced sample consisted of peripheral blood. These receptors were taken from an older man with COVID-19, enrolled during active disease.

CDR3 sequence reads: CASSYSGRGRGETQYF. The DNA for the CDR3 is TGTGCCAGCAGTTACTCGGGCAGGGGGCGAGGGGAGACCCAGTACTTC. The chain uses TRBV6-2 or TRBV6-3 and TRBJ2-5; 8 nucleotides agree with TRBD1. The ends lost 0 bases at V and 5 bases at J; junction bases unmatched: 8. Germline lookup yields CDR1 MNHEY and CDR2 SVGEGT. This CDR3 contains 16 residues.

The chain has TRBV5-6 and TRBJ1-5; D is unresolved. CDR1 is SGHDT, CDR2 YYEEEE, per germline. Trimming took 4 bases from V and 4 from J, leaving 15 bases between them. This CDR3 is 15 amino acids long. The CDR3 nucleotides read TGTGCCAGCAGCCTGAGGGTGGGCGCAAATCAGCCCCAGCATTTT. Translated: CASSLRVGANQPQHF.

The rearrangement joins TRBV6-2 or TRBV6-3 to TRBJ2-5; TRBD1 agrees at 12 bases. Germline CDR1 and CDR2: MNHEY and SVGEGT. The CDR3 is 20 residues long. The V gene end was trimmed by 2 bases and the J gene end by 5 bases; junction bases not matched to a gene: 18. The CDR3 loop reads CASSYPLGQGASYRWETQYF. The CDR3 nucleotides are TGTGCCAGCAGTTACCCCCTGGGACAGGGGGCTTCCTACCGATGGGAGACCCAGTACTTC.

The V and J genes are TRBV5-1 and TRBJ1-1; 8 bases are shared with TRBD1. The germline gives CDR1 SGHRS, CDR2 YFSETQ. The CDR3 spans 15 residues. V gave up 0 bases and J gave up 4 bases; unmatched junction bases: 5. The CDR3, as DNA: TGCGCCAGCAGCTTGGGGGCAGGGGGCGTCACTGAAGCTTTCTTT. It encodes CASSLGAGGVTEAFF.

The genes are TRBV5-4 and TRBJ2-6; the match to TRBD1 covers 10 bases. CDR3 length: 16 residues. J gave up 2 bases and V 3 bases, and 2 bases lay outside the gene matches. Germline CDR1 reads SGHNT; CDR2 reads YYREEE (reference sequence). CDR3 region: CASSWGTGAGANVLTF. In DNA, the CDR3 is TGTGCCAGCAGCTGGGGGACAGGGGCTGGGGCCAACGTCCTGACTTTC. Looking up the rest from reference TRBV5-4 and TRBJ2-6 gives the full variable domain: ETGVTQSPTHLIKTRGQQVTLRCSSQSGHNTVSWYQQALGQGPQFIFQYYREEENGRGNFPPRFSGLQFPNYSSELNVNALELDDSALYLCASSWGTGAGANVLTFGAGSRLTVL.

The CDR3 is CASSVSGFGNEQFF. The DNA of the CDR3 is TGTGCCAGCAGTGTTTCGGGGTTTGGCAATGAGCAGTTCTTC. The V gene is TRBV2, the J gene TRBJ2-1; TRBD2 is a possible D gene (5 bases). This CDR3 comprises 14 residues. Germline CDR1 SNHLY, CDR2 FYNNEI. V dropped 4 bases and J dropped 6 bases, with 13 bases sitting between them.

This clone is medium-sized by share. This chain joins TRBV7-9 and TRBJ2-7, with 10 bases lining up with TRBD2. CDR1 is SEHNR and CDR2 is FQNEAQ in the germline V gene (reference sequence). CDR3 size: 15 residues. Trimming took 5 bases from V and 2 from J; bases not matched to a gene: 6. The CDR3 region is CASSHGLAEPYEQYV. CDR3 in DNA: TGTGCCAGCAGCCATGGACTAGCGGAACCCTACGAGCAGTACGTC.

The chain links TRBV4-3 to TRBJ1-4; D perhaps matches TRBD1 (5 bases). CDR1 LGHNA and CDR2 YSLEER come from the germline V gene. The CDR3 has 15 amino acids. V lost 3 bases and J lost 8, with 16 bases in between. The CDR3 here is CASSHGGVLGEKLFF. The CDR3 DNA is TGCGCCAGCAGCCATGGAGGGGTATTAGGAGAAAAACTGTTTTTT.

The chain employs TRBV7-9 and TRBJ1-2, with D unclear. Trimming cost V 5 bases and J 8 bases, with 12 bases left between them. This CDR3 has 12 amino acids. The germline gives CDR1 SEHNR, CDR2 FQNEAQ (reference sequence). The CDR3 loop reads CASSPPDNGYTF. As DNA, the CDR3 is TGTGCCAGCAGCCCGCCCGACAACGGCTACACCTTC.